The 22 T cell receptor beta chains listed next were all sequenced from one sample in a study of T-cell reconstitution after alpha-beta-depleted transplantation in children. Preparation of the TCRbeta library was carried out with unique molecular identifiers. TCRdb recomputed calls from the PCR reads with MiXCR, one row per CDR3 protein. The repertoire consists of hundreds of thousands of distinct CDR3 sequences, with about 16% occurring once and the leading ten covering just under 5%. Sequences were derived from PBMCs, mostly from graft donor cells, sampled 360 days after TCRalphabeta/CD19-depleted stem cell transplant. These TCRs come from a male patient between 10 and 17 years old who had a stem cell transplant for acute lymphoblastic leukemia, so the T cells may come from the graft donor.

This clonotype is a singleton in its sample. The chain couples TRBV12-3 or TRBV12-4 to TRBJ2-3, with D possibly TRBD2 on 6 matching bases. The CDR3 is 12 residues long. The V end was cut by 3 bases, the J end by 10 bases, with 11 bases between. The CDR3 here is CASSFRGIAQYF. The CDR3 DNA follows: TGTGCCAGCAGTTTTCGGGGGATTGCGCAGTATTTT.

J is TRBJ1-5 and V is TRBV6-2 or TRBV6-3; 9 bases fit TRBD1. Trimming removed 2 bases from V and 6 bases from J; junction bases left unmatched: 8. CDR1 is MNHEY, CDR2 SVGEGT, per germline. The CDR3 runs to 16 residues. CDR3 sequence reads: CASSYRVTGGSQPQHF. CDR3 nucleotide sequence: TGTGCCAGCAGTTACCGCGTGACAGGGGGAAGTCAGCCCCAGCATTTT.

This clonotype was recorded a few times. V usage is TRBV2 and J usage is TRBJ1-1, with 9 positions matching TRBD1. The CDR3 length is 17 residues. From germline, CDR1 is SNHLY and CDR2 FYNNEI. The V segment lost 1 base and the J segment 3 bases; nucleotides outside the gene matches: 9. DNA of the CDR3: TGTGCCAGCAGTGAAGAGGGGACAGGGTTTATGGACACTGAAGCTTTCTTT. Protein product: CASSEEGTGFMDTEAFF.

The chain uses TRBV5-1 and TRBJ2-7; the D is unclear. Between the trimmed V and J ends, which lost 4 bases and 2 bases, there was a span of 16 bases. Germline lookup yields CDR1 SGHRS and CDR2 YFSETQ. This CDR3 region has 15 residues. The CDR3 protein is CASSPGRTFTYEQYF. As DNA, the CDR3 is TGCGCCAGCAGCCCTGGACGGACCTTCACCTACGAGCAGTACTTC.

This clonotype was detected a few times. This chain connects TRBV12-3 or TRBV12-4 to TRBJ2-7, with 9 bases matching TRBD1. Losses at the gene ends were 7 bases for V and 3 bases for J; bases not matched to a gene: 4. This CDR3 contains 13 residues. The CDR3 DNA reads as TGTGCCAGCACCAAGACAGGGGGCTACGAGCAGTACTTC. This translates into CASTKTGGYEQYF.

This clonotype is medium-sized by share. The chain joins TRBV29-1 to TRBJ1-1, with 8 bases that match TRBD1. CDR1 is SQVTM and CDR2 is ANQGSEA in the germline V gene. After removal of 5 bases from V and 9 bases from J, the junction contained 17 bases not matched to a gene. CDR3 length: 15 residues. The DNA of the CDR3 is TGCAGCGTTCCCACCGAAGACAGGGGTTCCCCCAAAGCTTTCTTT. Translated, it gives CSVPTEDRGSPKAFF. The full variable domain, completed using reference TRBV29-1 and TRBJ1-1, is SAVISQKPSRDICQRGTSLTIQCQVDSQVTMMFWYRQQPGQSLTLIATANQGSEATYESGFVIDKFPISRPNLTFSTLTVSNMSPEDSSIYLCSVPTEDRGSPKAFFGQGTRLTVV.

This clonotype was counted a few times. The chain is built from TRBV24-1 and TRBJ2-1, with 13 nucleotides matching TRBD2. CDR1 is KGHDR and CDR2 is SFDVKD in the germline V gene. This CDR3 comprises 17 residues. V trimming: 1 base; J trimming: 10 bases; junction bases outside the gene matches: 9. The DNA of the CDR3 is TGTGCCACCAGTGATTTCACGCTCGGACTAGCGGGAGTGGAGCAGTTCTTC. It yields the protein CATSDFTLGLAGVEQFF.

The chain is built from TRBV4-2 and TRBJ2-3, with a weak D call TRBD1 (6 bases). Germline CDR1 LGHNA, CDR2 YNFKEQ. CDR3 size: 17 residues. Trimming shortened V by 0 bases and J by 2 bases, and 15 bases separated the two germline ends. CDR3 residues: CASSQEAGRGYTDTQYF. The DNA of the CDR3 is TGTGCCAGCAGCCAAGAGGCAGGCAGGGGTTACACAGATACGCAGTATTTT.

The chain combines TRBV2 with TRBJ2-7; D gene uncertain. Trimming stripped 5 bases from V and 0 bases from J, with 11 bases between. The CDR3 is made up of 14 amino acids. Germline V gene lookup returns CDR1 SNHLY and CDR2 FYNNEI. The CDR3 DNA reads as TGTGCCAGCAGTCGACCGTGGGGCTCCTACGAGCAGTACTTC. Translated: CASSRPWGSYEQYF.

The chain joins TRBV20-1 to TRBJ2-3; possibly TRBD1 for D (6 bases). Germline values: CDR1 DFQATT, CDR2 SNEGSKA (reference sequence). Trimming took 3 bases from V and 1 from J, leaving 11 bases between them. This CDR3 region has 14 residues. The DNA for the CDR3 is TGCAGTGCTAGGGACAGTGGGGGCACAGATACGCAGTATTTT. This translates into CSARDSGGTDTQYF.

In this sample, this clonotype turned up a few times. The CDR3 nucleotides are TGTGCCAGCACCGAGACGGCAAATAATGAAAAACTGTTTTTT. This gives the protein CASTETANNEKLFF. V usage is TRBV6-1 and J usage is TRBJ1-4, with no clear D. Germline lookup yields CDR1 MNHNS and CDR2 SASEGT. V was pared by 7 bases and J by 4 bases, with 13 bases between. CDR3 length equals 14 residues.

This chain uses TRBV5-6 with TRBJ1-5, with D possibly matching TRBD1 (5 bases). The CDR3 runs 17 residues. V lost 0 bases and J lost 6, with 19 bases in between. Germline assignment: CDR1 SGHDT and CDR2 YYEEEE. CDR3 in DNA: TGTGCCAGCAGCTTGGCCCTCCGGGGGAGAATAGGTCAGCCCCAGCATTTT. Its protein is CASSLALRGRIGQPQHF.

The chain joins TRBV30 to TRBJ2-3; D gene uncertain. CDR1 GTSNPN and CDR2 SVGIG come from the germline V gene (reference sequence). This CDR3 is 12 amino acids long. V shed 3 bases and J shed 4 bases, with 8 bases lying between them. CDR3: CAWSVNADTQYF. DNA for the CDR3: TGTGCCTGGAGCGTCAACGCAGATACGCAGTATTTT.

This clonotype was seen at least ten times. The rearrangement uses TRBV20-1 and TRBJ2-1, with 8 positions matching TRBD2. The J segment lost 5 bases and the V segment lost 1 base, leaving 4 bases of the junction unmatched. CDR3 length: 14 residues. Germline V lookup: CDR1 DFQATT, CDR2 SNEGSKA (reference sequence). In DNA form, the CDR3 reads TGCAGTGCTAGAGCTAGCGGGCTAAACAATGAGCAGTTCTTC. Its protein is CSARASGLNNEQFF.

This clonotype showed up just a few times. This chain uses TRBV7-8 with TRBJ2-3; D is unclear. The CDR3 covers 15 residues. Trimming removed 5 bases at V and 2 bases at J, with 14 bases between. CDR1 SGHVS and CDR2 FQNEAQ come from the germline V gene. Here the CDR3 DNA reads TGTGCCAGCAGCCGGCCCCCTTGGATCACAGATACGCAGTATTTT. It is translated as CASSRPPWITDTQYF.

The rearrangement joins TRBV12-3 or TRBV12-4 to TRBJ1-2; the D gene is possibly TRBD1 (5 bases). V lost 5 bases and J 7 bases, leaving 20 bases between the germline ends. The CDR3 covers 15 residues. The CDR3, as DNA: TGTGCCAGCAGTCCCGGAGGCGACACTGGGACTGGCTACACCTTC. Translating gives CASSPGGDTGTGYTF.

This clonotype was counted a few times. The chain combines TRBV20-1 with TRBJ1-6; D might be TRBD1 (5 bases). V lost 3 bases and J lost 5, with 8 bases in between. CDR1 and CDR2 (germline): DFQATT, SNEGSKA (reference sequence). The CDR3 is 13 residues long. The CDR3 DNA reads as TGCAGTGCTAGCAAGGGGAATAATTCACCCCTCCACTTT. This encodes CSASKGNNSPLHF.

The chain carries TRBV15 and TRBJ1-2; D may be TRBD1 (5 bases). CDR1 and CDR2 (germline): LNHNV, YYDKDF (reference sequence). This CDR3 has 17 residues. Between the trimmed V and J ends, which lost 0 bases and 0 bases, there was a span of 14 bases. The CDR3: CATSRDRGGLTNYGYTF. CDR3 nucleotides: TGTGCCACCAGCAGAGATCGTGGGGGACTGACTAACTATGGCTACACCTTC.

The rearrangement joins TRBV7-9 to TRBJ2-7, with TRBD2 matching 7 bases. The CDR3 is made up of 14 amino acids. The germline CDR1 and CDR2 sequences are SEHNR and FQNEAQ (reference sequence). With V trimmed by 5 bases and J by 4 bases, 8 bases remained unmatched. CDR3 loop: CASSHLSGYYEQYF. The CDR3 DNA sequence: TGTGCCAGCAGCCACCTTAGCGGGTATTACGAGCAGTACTTC.

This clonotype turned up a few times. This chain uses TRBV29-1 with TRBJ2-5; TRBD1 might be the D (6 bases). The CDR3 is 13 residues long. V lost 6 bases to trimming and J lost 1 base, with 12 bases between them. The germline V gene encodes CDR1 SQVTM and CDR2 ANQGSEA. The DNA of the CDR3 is TGCAGCGTCCGCCGACAGGTCCAAGAGACCCAGTACTTC. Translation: CSVRRQVQETQYF.

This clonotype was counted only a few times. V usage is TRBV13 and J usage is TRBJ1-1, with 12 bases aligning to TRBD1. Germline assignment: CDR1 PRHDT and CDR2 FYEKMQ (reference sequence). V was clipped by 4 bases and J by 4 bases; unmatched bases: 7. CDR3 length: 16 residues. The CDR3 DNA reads TGTGCCAGCAGCTCCGGGACAGGGGGCTGGGGCACTGAAGCTTTCTTT. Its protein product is CASSSGTGGWGTEAFF.

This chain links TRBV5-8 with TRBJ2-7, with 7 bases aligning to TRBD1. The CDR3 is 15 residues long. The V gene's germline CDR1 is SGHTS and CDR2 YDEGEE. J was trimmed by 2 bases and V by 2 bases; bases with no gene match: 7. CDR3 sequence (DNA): TGTGCCAGCAGCTTCCTGGGGACAGAGACCTACGAGCAGTACTTC. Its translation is CASSFLGTETYEQYF. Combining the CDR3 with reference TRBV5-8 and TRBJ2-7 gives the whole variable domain EAGVTQSPTHLIKTRGQQATLRCSPISGHTSVYWYQQALGLGLQFLLWYDEGEERNRGNFPPRFSGRQFPNYSSELNVNALELEDSALYLCASSFLGTETYEQYFGPGTRLTVT.